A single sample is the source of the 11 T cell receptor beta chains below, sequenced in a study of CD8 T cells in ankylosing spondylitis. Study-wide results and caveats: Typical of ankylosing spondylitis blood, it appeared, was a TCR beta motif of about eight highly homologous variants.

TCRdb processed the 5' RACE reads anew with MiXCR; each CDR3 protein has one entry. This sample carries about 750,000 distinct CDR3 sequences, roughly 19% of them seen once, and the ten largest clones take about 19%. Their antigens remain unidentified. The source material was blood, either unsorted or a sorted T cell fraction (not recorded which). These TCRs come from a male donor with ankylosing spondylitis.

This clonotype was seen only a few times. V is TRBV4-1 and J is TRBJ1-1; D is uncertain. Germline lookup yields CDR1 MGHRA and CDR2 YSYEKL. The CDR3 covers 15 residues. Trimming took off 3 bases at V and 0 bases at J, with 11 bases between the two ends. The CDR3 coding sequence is TGCGCCAGCAGCCAGTTTGATCGGTTGAACACTGAAGCTTTCTTT. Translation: CASSQFDRLNTEAFF.

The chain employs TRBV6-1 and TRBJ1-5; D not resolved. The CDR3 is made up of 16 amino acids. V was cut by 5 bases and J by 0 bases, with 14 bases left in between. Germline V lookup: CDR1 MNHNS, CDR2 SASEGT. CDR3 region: CASSKWGSDSNQPQHF. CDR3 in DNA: TGTGCCAGCAGTAAATGGGGTTCAGATAGCAATCAGCCCCAGCATTTT.

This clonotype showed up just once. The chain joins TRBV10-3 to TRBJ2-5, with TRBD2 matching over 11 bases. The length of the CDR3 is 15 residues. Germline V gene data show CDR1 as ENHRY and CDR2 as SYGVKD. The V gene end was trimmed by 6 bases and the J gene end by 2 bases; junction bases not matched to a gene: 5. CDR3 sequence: CAISPTSGVQETQYF. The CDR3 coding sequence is TGTGCCATCAGCCCGACTAGCGGGGTACAAGAGACCCAGTACTTC.

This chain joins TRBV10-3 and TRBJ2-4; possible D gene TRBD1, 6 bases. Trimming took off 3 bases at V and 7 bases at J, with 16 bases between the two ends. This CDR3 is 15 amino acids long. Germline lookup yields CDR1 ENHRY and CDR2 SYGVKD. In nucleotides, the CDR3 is TGTGCCATCAGTGAATTGGGGGCCCGTGGGAACATTCAGTACTTC. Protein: CAISELGARGNIQYF.

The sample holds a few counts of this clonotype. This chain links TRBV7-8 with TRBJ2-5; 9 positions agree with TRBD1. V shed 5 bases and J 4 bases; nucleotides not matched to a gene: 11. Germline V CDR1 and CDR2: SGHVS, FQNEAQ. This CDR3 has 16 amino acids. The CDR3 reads CASSKAGTGNGETQYF. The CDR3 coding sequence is TGTGCCAGCAGCAAGGCCGGGACAGGGAACGGAGAGACCCAGTACTTC.

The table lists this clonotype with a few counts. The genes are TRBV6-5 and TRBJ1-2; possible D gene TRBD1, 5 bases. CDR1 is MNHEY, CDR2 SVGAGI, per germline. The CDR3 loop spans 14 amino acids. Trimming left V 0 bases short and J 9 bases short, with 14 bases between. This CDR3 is CASSYSNRWISYTF. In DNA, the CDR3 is TGTGCCAGCAGTTACTCGAACAGGTGGATAAGCTACACCTTC.

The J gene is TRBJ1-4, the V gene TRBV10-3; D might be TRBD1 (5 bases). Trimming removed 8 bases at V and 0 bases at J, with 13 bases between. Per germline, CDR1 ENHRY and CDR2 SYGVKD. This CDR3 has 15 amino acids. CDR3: CAIRSGTTTNEKLFF. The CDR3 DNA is TGTGCCATCCGCTCCGGGACTACAACTAATGAAAAACTGTTTTTT.

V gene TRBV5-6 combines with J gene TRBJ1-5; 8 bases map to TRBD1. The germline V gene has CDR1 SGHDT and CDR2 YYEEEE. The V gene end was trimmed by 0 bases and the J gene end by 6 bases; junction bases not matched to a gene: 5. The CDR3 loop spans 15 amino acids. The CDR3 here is CASSLGGQAIQPQHF. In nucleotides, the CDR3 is TGTGCCAGCAGCTTGGGGGGACAGGCCATTCAGCCCCAGCATTTT.

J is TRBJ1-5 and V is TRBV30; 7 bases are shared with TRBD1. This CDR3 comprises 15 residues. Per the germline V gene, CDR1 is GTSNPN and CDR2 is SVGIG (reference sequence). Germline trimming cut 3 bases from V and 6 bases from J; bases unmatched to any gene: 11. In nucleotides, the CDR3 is TGTGCCTGGAGCCTTCCCGACAGGGTGGGTCAGCCCCAGCATTTT. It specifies CAWSLPDRVGQPQHF.

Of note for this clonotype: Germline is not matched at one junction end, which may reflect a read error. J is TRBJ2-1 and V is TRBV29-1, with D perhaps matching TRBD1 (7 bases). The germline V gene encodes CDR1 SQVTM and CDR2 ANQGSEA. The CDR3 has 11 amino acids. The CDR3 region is CSVEGQTPFRF. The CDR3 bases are TGCAGCGTGGAGGGACAGACACCTTTCCGCTTC.

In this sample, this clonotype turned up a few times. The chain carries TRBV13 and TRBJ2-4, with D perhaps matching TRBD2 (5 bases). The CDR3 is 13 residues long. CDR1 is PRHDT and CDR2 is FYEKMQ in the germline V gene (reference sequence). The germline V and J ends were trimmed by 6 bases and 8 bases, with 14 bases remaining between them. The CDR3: CASSSAPGYIQYF. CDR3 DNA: TGTGCCAGCAGTAGCGCCCCCGGGTACATTCAGTACTTC.